This TCR beta chain was documented in a study of OX40 agonist ivuxolimab in advanced cancers. About the study: Patients were roughly 83% male with ages about 20 to 79, mean roughly 64. Study-level results: People who partly responded at 0.1-3.0 mg/kg had some of the least clonal expansion seen.

Note on this clone: Its matching antigen is unknown.

CDR1 is MNHNY, CDR2 SVGAGI, per germline (reference sequence). This CDR3 contains 14 residues. V shed 6 bases and J 2 bases; nucleotides not matched to a gene: 6. Data came from immunoSEQ multiplex PCR; TCRdb stores just in-frame clones and leaves some out. The sample lists about 77,000 clones, roughly 80% occurring once. The chain links TRBV6-6 to TRBJ1-1, with TRBD1 identical over 7 bases. Source: CD4+ or CD8+ T cells sorted from blood, taken in a trial of the OX40 agonist ivuxolimab. The sequence derives from an adult with an advanced solid tumor such as melanoma, head and neck, liver or kidney cancer. CDR3 residues: CASRSYRGNTEAFF. The CDR3 nucleotides are TGTGCCAGCAGATCCTACAGGGGAAACACTGAAGCTTTCTTT.